This TCR beta chain was identified in a study of post-analysis software for immune sequencing data. Study details: In terms of disease course, relapsing-remitting, secondary progressive and progressive-relapsing multiple sclerosis were included.

This clonotype was seen only a few times. What it binds is not known. Unique molecular identifiers were carried by the TCR beta cDNA libraries. Via MiXCR, TCRdb re-called the PCR reads, giving one row per CDR3 protein. The sample has around 770,000 distinct CDR3 sequences, around 45% seen once; the top ten hold around 4.7%. Whole-study results and caveats: Strong same-batch co-clustering of samples appeared with F measure clustering. When compared against controls, multiple sclerosis patients showed significantly lower normalized Chao1 diversity.

The sequenced sample was blood. The receptor's source is a girl aged 10 to 17 with multiple sclerosis.

CDR3 sequence: CASRSRQEEETQYF. CDR3 DNA: TGCGCCAGCAGATCCAGACAGGAGGAAGAGACCCAGTACTTC. V gene TRBV5-1 combines with J gene TRBJ2-5; D is perhaps TRBD1 (6 bases). Per the germline V gene, CDR1 is SGHRS and CDR2 is YFSETQ. CDR3 length: 14 residues. Deletions cut 5 bases from V and 3 bases from J, with 14 bases between.